This TCR beta chain was sequenced in a study of response to subunit inactivated influenza vaccine. Germline-derived CDR1 and CDR2 are MDHEN and SYDVKM. The V gene end was trimmed by 5 bases and the J gene end by 0 bases; junction bases not matched to a gene: 1. This CDR3 comprises 15 residues. MiXCR was run by TCRdb on the RT-PCR reads, yielding one entry per CDR3 protein. The sample holds about 540,000 distinct CDR3 sequences, under 25% seen once. These sequences were also reported in another study, on T cells expressing NK-cell markers. Per that study: The authors generated TCR beta cDNA through 5'RACE template switching with UMIs. Among eight sequenced donors, seven carried HCMV seropositivity while one was seronegative. There were a few donors in whom these clonotypes also led the CD3+CD56-NKG2C+ fraction.

Material: CD4+ T cells sorted from PBMCs, obtained about 12 days after vaccination. The source of this sequence is a man aged 45-65 years who received an inactivated influenza vaccine. The chain combines TRBV28 with TRBJ1-5; 10 bases are a match to TRBD1. CDR3 region: CASSRQGASNQPQHF. In DNA, the CDR3 is TGTGCCAGCAGTCGACAGGGGGCTAGCAATCAGCCCCAGCATTTT.